This T cell receptor beta chain was sequenced during a study of blood T cells in healthy people across ages. A second PCR, run for 7 to 11 cycles, used a sample-barcoded 5' primer plus a J-beta primer mix. MiXCR, run by TCRdb on the 5' RACE reads, gives a single entry per CDR3 protein. The sample yields 630,000 or so distinct CDR3 sequences, approximately 29% seen once. The CDR3 consists of 12 residues. Germline V gives CDR1 DFQATT, CDR2 SNEGSKA (reference sequence). Germline trimming cut 7 bases from V and 8 bases from J; bases unmatched to any gene: 5. The rearrangement links TRBV20-1 to TRBJ2-1; 10 positions match TRBD2. The sequencing sample was made of blood. The sequence was obtained from a woman aged 80 or over in good health. This chain's CDR3 is CSELAGEDEQFF. CDR3 in DNA: TGCAGTGAGCTAGCGGGAGAGGATGAGCAGTTCTTC.